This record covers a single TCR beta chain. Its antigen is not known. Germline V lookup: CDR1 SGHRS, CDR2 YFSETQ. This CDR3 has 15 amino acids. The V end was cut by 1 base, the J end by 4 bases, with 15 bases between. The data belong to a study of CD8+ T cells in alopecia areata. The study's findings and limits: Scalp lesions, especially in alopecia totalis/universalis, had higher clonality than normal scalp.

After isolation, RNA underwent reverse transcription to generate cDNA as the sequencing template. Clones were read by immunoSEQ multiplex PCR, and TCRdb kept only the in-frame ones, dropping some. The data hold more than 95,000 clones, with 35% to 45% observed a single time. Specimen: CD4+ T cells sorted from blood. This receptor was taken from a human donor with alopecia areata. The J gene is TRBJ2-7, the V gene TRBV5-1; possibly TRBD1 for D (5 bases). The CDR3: CASSLSRQSQYEQYF. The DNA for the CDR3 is TGCGCCAGCAGCTTGTCCAGACAGAGCCAGTACGAGCAGTACTTC.